The 5 T cell receptor beta chains listed next were all sequenced from one sample in a study of cytomegalovirus exposure and HLA in healthy donors. Researchers ran the PCR with 60 Vbeta and 13 Jbeta primers. Produced via immunoSEQ multiplex PCR; TCRdb's table is partial and in-frame only. The data show roughly 120,000 clones, 65% to 75% seen once. Input material: PBMCs. The source is a man aged 30 to 45 in good health and CMV-seropositive.

The rearrangement links TRBV28 to TRBJ1-2, with a possible D match to TRBD1 (6 bases). Trimming pared 7 bases from V and 2 bases from J, leaving 14 bases between. Germline CDR1 reads MDHEN; CDR2 reads SYDVKM. The CDR3 extends over 14 amino acids. The CDR3 DNA sequence: TGTGCCAGCACCGGGGCAGGGGAAAACTATGGCTACACCTTC. Translating it yields CASTGAGENYGYTF.

This clone has only one observation. The CDR3 reads CASSFFGDGELFF. CDR3 bases: TGTGCCAGCAGCTTTTTCGGGGACGGGGAGCTGTTTTTT. The chain uses TRBV5-4 and TRBJ2-2, with D tentatively TRBD2 (5 bases). The germline V and J ends were trimmed by 2 bases and 7 bases, with 9 bases remaining between them. The CDR3 is made up of 13 amino acids. Germline V CDR1 and CDR2: SGHNT, YYREEE (reference sequence).

V usage is TRBV19 and J usage is TRBJ1-5, with D possibly being TRBD1 (5 bases). Per the germline V gene, CDR1 is LNHDA and CDR2 is SQIVND (reference sequence). The CDR3 length is 14 residues. Trimming cost V 8 bases and J 2 bases, with 13 bases left between them. This CDR3 reads CASYPGSGNQPQHF. The CDR3 region has the DNA TGTGCCAGTTACCCAGGGTCTGGCAATCAGCCCCAGCATTTT. The full variable domain, with the rest looked up from reference TRBV19 and TRBJ1-5, is DGGITQSPKYLFRKEGQNVTLSCEQNLNHDAMYWYRQDPGQGLRLIYYSQIVNDFQKGDIAEGYSVSREKKESFPLTVTSAQKNPTAFYLCASYPGSGNQPQHFGDGTRLSIL.

The chain carries TRBV2 and TRBJ1-1; 8 nucleotides align to TRBD1. Germline CDR1 and CDR2: SNHLY and FYNNEI. The CDR3 extends over 14 amino acids. V lost 6 bases to trimming and J lost 4 bases; unmatched junction nucleotides: 7. CDR3 residues: CASSLQGDSTEAFF. CDR3 in DNA: TGTGCCAGCAGCCTACAGGGGGATAGCACTGAAGCTTTCTTT.

This chain links TRBV30 with TRBJ1-2; 7 bases line up with TRBD1. V lost 5 bases to trimming and J lost 4 bases; unmatched junction nucleotides: 10. Germline CDR1 is GTSNPN and CDR2 is SVGIG (reference sequence). The CDR3 has 14 amino acids. CDR3 in DNA: TGTGCCTGGGGGGCAGGGGGAGAGAGCTATGGCTACACCTTC. It is translated as CAWGAGGESYGYTF.